This T cell receptor beta chain was recorded in a study of blood T cells in healthy people across ages (dated by TCRdb to 2013 to 2016). Describing the broader study: In model experiments, template switching captured roughly one uniquely barcoded TCR beta cDNA molecule for every two T cells. To track age-related changes in TCR beta repertoire diversity, the study relied on deep sequencing normalized with unique cDNA molecular identifiers. The donors were split into four age groups: young (average 16 years), middle-aged (39), aged (roughly 68) and long-lived (82). To avoid experimental bias, donors of different ages were randomly spread across the sequencing lanes. The study analyzed two additional independent replicas of 1 million unique cDNA reads from the same blood draw for two donors, one aged 18 to 30 and one aged 80 or older.

On this clonotype: Its antigen remains unidentified. No much larger clone exists at a distance of one base, and base qualities are not known.

A distance of 8 bases separates the germline ends of V and J, which lose 2 bases and 4 bases respectively. The germline V gene specifies MNHEY as CDR1 and SVGEGT as CDR2. Its CDR3 holds 13 amino acids, cysteine through phenylalanine. Only CDR3 DNA is held: 39 bases, read in frame from base 1. Library generation was performed with 5' RACE. Sequenced on an Illumina HiSeq 2500. A second PCR of roughly 7 to 12 cycles was performed with a sample-barcoded 5' primer and a J-beta primer mix. A unique molecular identifier was introduced onto each TCR beta cDNA molecule by a template-switch 5' adaptor carrying 12 random nucleotides. Each sample yielded at least 3 million CDR3-containing paired-end reads. All of the RNA was converted into first-strand cDNA using the Mint cDNA synthesis kit, with a TRBC-specific oligonucleotide serving as the primer. Following uracil-DNA glycosylase treatment, a first 18-cycle PCR with universal primers M1SS and BC2_uni_R was performed on all cDNA. In the authors' own workflow: For normalization, 1 million high-quality reads, each with a distinct molecular identifier, were randomly selected from each sample. Reads sharing molecular identifiers were discarded rather than binned into consensus sequences. MiTCR, set to a Q25 quality threshold and the strictest error-elimination algorithm, was used for CDR3 identification, clonotype clustering and error correction. A nonparametric unseen species model with Euler transformation was used to estimate lower-bound total TCR beta diversity. TCRdb passed the public sequencing reads through fastp at Q25 and MiXCR, retaining productive beta sequences. Every entry covers one CDR3 protein and lists the most common genes and DNA from its rows. Clone size and V and J calls follow TCRdb, not the original study. In all, the sample holds about 690,000 distinct CDR3 sequences, and around two fifths of those were seen once. Around 30% of the sample is held by the ten biggest clonotypes.

The roughly 42 donors, aged roughly 6 to 95 years, were systemically healthy Caucasian individuals from Russia. Each donor gave 8 to 10 milliliters of peripheral blood, drawn into EDTA-treated Vacutainer tubes. PBMCs were isolated by Ficoll-Paque density-gradient centrifugation, with at least 7 million obtained per sample. Trizol reagent was used to extract total RNA from PBMCs, with at least 5 micrograms per sample. The percentages of naive CD45RAhigh/CD27high T cells were determined by flow cytometry on a PBMC aliquot from every donor. Here is what the overall study found, with its caveats: Compared with the aged group, the long-lived group had more naive CD4+ T cells, fewer expanded clones and increased TCR diversity, suggesting age selection. As age increased, observed TCR beta diversity per million T cells dropped in a roughly linear way, and a significant reduction was already evident by age roughly 36. The percentage of naive T cells measured by flow cytometry correlated strongly with observed TCR beta diversity. Estimates of total diversity from one million sequenced T cells were regarded as lower bounds and underestimates. Bulk unsorted PBMC profiling prevented conclusive comparison of naive and antigen-experienced compartments. Because donor CMV infection status was unknown, age-related changes in expanded clonotypes were potentially confounded.

Specimen: blood. The receptor was derived from a man older than 75 in good health. The chain is assembled from TRBV6-2 or TRBV6-3 and TRBJ2-5, with no confidently assigned D gene. The CDR3 protein is CASSYDGGETQYF. The DNA is TGTGCCAGCAGTTACGACGGTGGAGAGACCCAGTACTTC.